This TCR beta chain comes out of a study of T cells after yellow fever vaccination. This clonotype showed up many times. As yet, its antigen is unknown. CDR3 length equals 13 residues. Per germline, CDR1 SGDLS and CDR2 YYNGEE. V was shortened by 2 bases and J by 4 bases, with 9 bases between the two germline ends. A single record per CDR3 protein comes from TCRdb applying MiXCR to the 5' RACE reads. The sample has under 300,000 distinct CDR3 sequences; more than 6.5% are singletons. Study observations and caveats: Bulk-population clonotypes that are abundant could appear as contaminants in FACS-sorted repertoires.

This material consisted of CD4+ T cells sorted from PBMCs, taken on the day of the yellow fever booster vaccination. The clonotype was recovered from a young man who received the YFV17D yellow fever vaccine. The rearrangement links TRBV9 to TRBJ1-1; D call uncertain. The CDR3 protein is CASSVGPSTEAFF. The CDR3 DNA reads TGTGCCAGCAGCGTCGGCCCAAGCACTGAAGCTTTCTTT.